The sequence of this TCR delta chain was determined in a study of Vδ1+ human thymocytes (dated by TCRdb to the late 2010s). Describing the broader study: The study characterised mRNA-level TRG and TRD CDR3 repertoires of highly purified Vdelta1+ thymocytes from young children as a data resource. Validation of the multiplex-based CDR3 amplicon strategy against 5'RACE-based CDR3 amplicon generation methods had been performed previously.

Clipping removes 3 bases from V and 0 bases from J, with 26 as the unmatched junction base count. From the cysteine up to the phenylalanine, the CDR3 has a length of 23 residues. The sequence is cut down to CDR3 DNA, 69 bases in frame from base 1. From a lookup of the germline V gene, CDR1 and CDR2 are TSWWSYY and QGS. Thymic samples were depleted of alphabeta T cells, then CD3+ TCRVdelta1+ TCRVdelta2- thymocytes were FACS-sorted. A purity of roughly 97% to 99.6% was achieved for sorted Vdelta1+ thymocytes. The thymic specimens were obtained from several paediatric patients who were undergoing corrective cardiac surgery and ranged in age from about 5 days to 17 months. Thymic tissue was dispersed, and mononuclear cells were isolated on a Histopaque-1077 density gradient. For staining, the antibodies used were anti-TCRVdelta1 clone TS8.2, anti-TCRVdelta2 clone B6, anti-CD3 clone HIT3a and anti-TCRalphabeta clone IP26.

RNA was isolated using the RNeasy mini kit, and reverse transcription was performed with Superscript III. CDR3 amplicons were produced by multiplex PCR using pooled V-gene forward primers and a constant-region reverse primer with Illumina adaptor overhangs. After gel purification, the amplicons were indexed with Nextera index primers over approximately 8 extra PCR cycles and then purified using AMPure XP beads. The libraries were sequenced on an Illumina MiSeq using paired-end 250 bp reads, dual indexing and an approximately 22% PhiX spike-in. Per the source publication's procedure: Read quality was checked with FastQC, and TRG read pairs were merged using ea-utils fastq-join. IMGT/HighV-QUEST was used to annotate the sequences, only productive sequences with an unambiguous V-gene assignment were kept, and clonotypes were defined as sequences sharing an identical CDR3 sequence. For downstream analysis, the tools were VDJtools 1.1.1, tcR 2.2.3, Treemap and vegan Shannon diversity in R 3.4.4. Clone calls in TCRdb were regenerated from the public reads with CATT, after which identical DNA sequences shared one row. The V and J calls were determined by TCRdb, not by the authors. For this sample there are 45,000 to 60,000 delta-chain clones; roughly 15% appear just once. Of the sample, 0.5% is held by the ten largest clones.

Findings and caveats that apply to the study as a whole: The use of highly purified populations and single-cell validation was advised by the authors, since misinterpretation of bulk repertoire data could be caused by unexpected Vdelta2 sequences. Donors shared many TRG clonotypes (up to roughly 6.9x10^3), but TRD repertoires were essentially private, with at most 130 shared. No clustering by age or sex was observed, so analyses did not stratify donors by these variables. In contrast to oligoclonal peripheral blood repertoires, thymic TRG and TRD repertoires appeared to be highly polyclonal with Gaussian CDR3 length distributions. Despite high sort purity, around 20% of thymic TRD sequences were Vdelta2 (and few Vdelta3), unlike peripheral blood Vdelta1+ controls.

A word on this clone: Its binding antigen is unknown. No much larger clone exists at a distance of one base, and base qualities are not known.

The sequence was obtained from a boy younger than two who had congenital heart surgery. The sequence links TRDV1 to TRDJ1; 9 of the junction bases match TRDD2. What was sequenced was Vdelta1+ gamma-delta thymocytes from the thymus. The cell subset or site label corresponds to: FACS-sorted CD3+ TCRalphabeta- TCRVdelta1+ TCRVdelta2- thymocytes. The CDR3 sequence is CALGDLAPPSYGAWEKYTDKLIF. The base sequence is TGTGCTCTTGGGGATCTAGCCCCTCCTTCCTACGGGGCCTGGGAGAAGTACACCGATAAACTCATCTTT.